This TCR beta chain was recovered during a study of T-cell memory formation after mild COVID-19. Study findings and constraints: CM and EM subsets held most contracting CD4+ clones; EMRA held CD8+ ones. Pre-infection memory held some responding clones, suggesting pre-existing cross-reactive T cells responded.

J lost 14 bases, V lost 4 bases, and 9 bases had no gene match. The length of the CDR3 is 12 residues. CDR1 and CDR2 from the germline V gene are SGHRS and YFSETQ. TCR alpha and TCR beta cDNA libraries with sample barcodes and UMIs came from 5'RACE using constant-segment primers. TCRdb processed the 5' RACE reads anew with MiXCR; each CDR3 protein has one entry. The table shows almost 550,000 distinct CDR3 sequences, with roughly 20% occurring only once. To note about this clonotype: The target antigen is unknown.

The V call is TRBV5-1, the J call TRBJ2-1, with 7 bases matching TRBD2. Sequencing was performed on PBMCs or a T cell subset sorted from them (not recorded which). The receptor was derived from an adult woman who had mild COVID-19 (a few samples of this study predate the infection). Cell type and time point are not known. CDR3 residues: CASSPSGGREFF. The CDR3 bases are TGCGCCAGCAGCCCCTCAGGTGGGAGGGAGTTCTTC.